This T cell receptor beta chain was sequenced during a study of blood T cell repertoires in COVID-19. Sequenced by immunoSEQ multiplex PCR; TCRdb stores in-frame clones only, minus some. The sample carries about 120,000 clones, roughly 88% recorded once. Germline V gene lookup returns CDR1 LGHNA and CDR2 YNFKEQ. The V end was cut by 8 bases, the J end by 5 bases, with 9 bases between. The CDR3 loop spans 11 amino acids. Sequencing was done on a sample of peripheral blood. This clonotype was obtained from a woman aged 70-85 years who had recovered from COVID-19. The chain links TRBV4-2 to TRBJ2-5; no definite D call. The CDR3: CASSLEETQYF. For the CDR3, the DNA is TGTGCCAGCTCCCTTGAGGAGACCCAGTACTTC.